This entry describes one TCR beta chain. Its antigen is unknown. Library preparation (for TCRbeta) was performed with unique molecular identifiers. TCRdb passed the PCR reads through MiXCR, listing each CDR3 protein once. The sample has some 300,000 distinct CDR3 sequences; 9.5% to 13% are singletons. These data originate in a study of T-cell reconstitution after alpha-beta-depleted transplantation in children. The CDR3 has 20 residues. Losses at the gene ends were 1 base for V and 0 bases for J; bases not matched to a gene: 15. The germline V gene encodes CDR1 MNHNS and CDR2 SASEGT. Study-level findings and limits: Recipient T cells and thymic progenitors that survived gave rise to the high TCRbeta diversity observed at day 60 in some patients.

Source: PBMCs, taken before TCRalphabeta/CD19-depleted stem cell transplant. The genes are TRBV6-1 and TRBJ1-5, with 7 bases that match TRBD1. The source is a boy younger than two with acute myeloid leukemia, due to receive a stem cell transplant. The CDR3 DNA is TGTGCCAGCAGTGAAGTACCCCCGGGACAGAAAGGGTATAGCAATCAGCCCCAGCATTTT. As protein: CASSEVPPGQKGYSNQPQHF.